Following are 14 T cell receptor beta chains from one sample sequenced in a study of lymphopenia after photon versus proton radiotherapy. The method was immunoSEQ multiplex PCR; TCRdb's version includes in-frame clones alone and lacks a portion of them. The table shows roughly 38,000 clones, with around nine tenths occurring only once. The sequencing used peripheral blood, collected from a patient treated with photon-based radiotherapy. These receptors came from a man aged 60 to 75 with cholangiocarcinoma.

Written as DNA, the CDR3 is TGTGCCAGCAGTGAATGGAGAAATGAGCAGTTCTTC. It specifies CASSEWRNEQFF. The chain links TRBV6-1 to TRBJ2-1; no clear D gene. The CDR3 loop spans 12 amino acids. CDR1 and CDR2 (germline): MNHNS, SASEGT. Trimming left V 2 bases short and J 7 bases short, with 6 bases between.

The chain has TRBV6-1 and TRBJ1-5; a possible D gene is TRBD1 (5 bases). Germline V gene data show CDR1 as MNHNS and CDR2 as SASEGT. The CDR3 contains 13 residues. Trimming removed 3 bases from V and 9 bases from J, with 12 bases in between. CDR3 residues: CASSELSQGPQHF. In nucleotides, the CDR3 is TGTGCCAGCAGTGAGCTCAGTCAGGGGCCCCAGCATTTT.

The V and J genes are TRBV7-6 and TRBJ2-2; 7 positions match TRBD2. The CDR3 is 16 amino acids. Germline values: CDR1 SGHVS, CDR2 FNYEAQ. V was pared by 4 bases and J by 5 bases, with 10 bases of the junction left unmatched. DNA for the CDR3: TGTGCCAGCAGCTCCAGTGGCGGGAGTGAAACCGGGGAGCTGTTTTTT. Residues: CASSSSGGSETGELFF.

The V and J genes are TRBV18 and TRBJ1-4, with D tentatively TRBD1 (5 bases). The CDR3 is 14 amino acids. The V gene lost 4 bases and the J gene lost 8 bases, with 14 bases spanning the gap. Germline CDR1 is KGHSH and CDR2 is LQKENI. The CDR3 DNA follows: TGTGCCAGCTCACAGGACAACTCAGACGAAAAACTGTTTTTT. It is translated as CASSQDNSDEKLFF.

The chain has TRBV5-1 and TRBJ2-1, with a weak D call TRBD2 (5 bases). V was cut by 2 bases and J by 3 bases, with 9 bases left in between. The CDR3 contains 14 residues. The germline V gene encodes CDR1 SGHRS and CDR2 YFSETQ. The CDR3 DNA reads as TGCGCCAGCAGCTTAGCGGTTGGCTACAATGAGCAGTTCTTC. Its translation: CASSLAVGYNEQFF.

V gene TRBV27 combines with J gene TRBJ1-2, with D perhaps matching TRBD1 (6 bases). This CDR3 has 14 amino acids. CDR1 is MNHEY and CDR2 is SMNVEV in the germline V gene (reference sequence). Deletions cut 6 bases from V and 6 bases from J, with 17 bases between. CDR3 nucleotide sequence: TGTGCCAGCAGCGGACGCCCCTCAGGGGATGGCTACACCTTC. Residues: CASSGRPSGDGYTF.

This chain uses TRBV4-2 with TRBJ1-2; 8 bases agree with TRBD1. In germline, CDR1 is LGHNA, CDR2 YNFKEQ. The CDR3 spans 15 residues. V lost 3 bases and J lost 4; bases outside the gene matches: 7. The CDR3 protein is CASSQPRGRIYGYTF. The CDR3 DNA reads as TGTGCCAGCAGCCAGCCCAGGGGGCGCATCTATGGCTACACCTTC.

The CDR3 sequence: CASSLGQGGYEQYF. In DNA form, the CDR3 reads TGCGCCAGCAGCTTGGGGCAGGGGGGCTACGAGCAGTACTTC. The V call is TRBV5-1, the J call TRBJ2-7; TRBD1 is a possible D gene (7 bases). Germline CDR1 reads SGHRS; CDR2 reads YFSETQ. This CDR3 spans 14 amino acids. V lost 0 bases to trimming and J lost 3 bases, with 10 bases between them.

This clone came up once. The genes are TRBV27 and TRBJ1-4, with a weak D call TRBD1 (5 bases). The CDR3 runs 15 residues. Germline-derived CDR1 and CDR2 are MNHEY and SMNVEV (reference sequence). The ends were cut back, 2 bases at V and 2 bases at J, with 9 bases in the middle. CDR3: CASSLDGATNEKLFF. CDR3 nucleotides: TGTGCCAGCAGTTTAGATGGGGCTACTAATGAAAAACTGTTTTTT.

This clone came up once. The J gene is TRBJ1-5, the V gene TRBV6-5, with 11 bases matching TRBD1. This CDR3 has 15 amino acids. CDR1 and CDR2 (germline): MNHEY, SVGAGI. The trim removed 8 bases at V and 0 bases at J, leaving 3 bases unmatched. CDR3 region: CASRTGGNSNQPQHF. The CDR3 nucleotides read TGTGCCAGCCGGACAGGGGGCAATAGCAATCAGCCCCAGCATTTT.

CDR3 sequence (DNA): TGTGCCAGCAGTGACAGGGATGCGGGGGGAAACACCATATATTTT. The encoded protein is CASSDRDAGGNTIYF. This rearrangement joins TRBV2 to TRBJ1-3; D may be TRBD1 (5 bases). The CDR3 contains 15 residues. Germline CDR1 and CDR2: SNHLY and FYNNEI. Between the trimmed V and J ends, which lost 3 bases and 4 bases, there was a span of 13 bases. The full variable domain, in which reference TRBV2 and TRBJ1-3 provide the parts outside the CDR3, is EPEVTQTPSHQVTQMGQEVILRCVPISNHLYFYWYRQILGQKVEFLVSFYNNEISEKSEIFDDQFSVERPDGSNFTLKIRSTKLEDSAMYFCASSDRDAGGNTIYFGEGSWLTVV.

The V call is TRBV7-3, the J call TRBJ2-2; a possible D gene is TRBD1 (7 bases). Trimming cost V 2 bases and J 4 bases, with 11 bases left between them. The CDR3 runs 15 residues. Germline CDR1 SGHTA, CDR2 FQGTGA. The chain's CDR3 is CASSLYRGGTGELFF. CDR3 coding DNA: TGTGCCAGCAGCTTATACAGGGGAGGCACCGGGGAGCTGTTTTTT.

This sequence joins TRBV5-1 and TRBJ2-5; the D gene is possibly TRBD2 (6 bases). Germline values: CDR1 SGHRS, CDR2 YFSETQ. Deletions cut 0 bases from V and 3 bases from J, with 12 bases between. The CDR3 loop spans 15 amino acids. CDR3 residues: CASSLVWTGEETQYF. CDR3 sequence (DNA): TGCGCCAGCAGCTTGGTGTGGACGGGGGAAGAGACCCAGTACTTC.

The gene calls are TRBV29-1 and TRBJ1-1, with D possibly TRBD1 on 6 matching bases. Trimming stripped 0 bases from V and 8 bases from J, with 16 bases between. Germline V gene sequence: CDR1 SQVTM, CDR2 ANQGSEA. The CDR3 has 14 amino acids. The CDR3 sequence: CSVEEGSGGHEAFF. The CDR3 nucleotides read TGCAGCGTTGAAGAGGGGTCGGGGGGACACGAAGCTTTCTTT. The full variable domain, its missing parts supplied by reference TRBV29-1 and TRBJ1-1, is SAVISQKPSRDICQRGTSLTIQCQVDSQVTMMFWYRQQPGQSLTLIATANQGSEATYESGFVIDKFPISRPNLTFSTLTVSNMSPEDSSIYLCSVEEGSGGHEAFFGQGTRLTVV.